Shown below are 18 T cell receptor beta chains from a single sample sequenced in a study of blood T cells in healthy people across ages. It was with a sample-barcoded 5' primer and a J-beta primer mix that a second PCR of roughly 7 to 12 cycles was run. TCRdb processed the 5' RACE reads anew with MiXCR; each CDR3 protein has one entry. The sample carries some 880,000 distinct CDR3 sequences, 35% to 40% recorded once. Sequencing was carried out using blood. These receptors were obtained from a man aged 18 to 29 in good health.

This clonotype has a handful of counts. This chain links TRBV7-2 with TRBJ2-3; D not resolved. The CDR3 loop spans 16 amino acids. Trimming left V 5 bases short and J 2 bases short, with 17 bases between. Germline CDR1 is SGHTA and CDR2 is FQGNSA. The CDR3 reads CASSRPASLYTDTQYF. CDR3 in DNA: TGTGCCAGCAGCCGGCCGGCCTCCCTTTACACAGATACGCAGTATTTT.

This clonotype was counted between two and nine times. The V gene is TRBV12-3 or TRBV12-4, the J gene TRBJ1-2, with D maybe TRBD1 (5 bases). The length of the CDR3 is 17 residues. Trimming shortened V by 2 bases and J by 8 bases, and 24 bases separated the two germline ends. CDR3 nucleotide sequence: TGTGCCAGCAGTTTAAGCTGGACCTACGGCGGTGGGGGAGGCTACACCTTC. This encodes CASSLSWTYGGGGGYTF.

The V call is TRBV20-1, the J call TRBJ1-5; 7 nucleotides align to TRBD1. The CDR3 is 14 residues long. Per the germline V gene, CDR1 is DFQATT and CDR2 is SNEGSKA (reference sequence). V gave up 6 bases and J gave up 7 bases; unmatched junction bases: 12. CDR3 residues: CSAGGEAGGQPQHF. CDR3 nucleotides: TGCAGTGCCGGGGGGGAGGCAGGGGGACAGCCCCAGCATTTT.

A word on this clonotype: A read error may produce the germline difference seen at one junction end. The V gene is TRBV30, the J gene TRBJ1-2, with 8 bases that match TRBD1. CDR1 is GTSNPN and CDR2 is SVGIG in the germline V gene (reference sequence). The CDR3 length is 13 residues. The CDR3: CAWSSGGDYGDTF. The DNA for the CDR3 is TGTGCCTGGAGTTCAGGGGGCGACTATGGCGACACCTTC.

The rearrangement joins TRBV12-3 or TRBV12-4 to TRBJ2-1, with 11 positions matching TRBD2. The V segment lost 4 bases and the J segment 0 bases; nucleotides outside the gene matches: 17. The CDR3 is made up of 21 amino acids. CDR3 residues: CASSSGSPLAGVSSSYNEQFF. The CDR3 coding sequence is TGTGCCAGCAGTTCCGGGAGCCCACTAGCGGGGGTTTCCAGCTCCTACAATGAGCAGTTCTTC.

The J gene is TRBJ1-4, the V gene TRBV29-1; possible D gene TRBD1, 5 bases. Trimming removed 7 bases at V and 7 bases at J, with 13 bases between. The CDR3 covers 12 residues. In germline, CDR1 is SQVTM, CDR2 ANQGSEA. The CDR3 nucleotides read TGCAGCGGAGGGGCGCGTGGTGAAAAACTGTTTTTT. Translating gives CSGGARGEKLFF. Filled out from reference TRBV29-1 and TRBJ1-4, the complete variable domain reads SAVISQKPSRDICQRGTSLTIQCQVDSQVTMMFWYRQQPGQSLTLIATANQGSEATYESGFVIDKFPISRPNLTFSTLTVSNMSPEDSSIYLCSGGARGEKLFFGSGTQLSVL.

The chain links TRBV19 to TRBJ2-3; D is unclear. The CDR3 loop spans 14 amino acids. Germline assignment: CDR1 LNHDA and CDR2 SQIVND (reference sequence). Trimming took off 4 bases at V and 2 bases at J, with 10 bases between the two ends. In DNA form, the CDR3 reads TGTGCCAGTAGTACTGGAGAATTCACAGATACGCAGTATTTT. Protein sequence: CASSTGEFTDTQYF. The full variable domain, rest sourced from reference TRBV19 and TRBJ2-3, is DGGITQSPKYLFRKEGQNVTLSCEQNLNHDAMYWYRQDPGQGLRLIYYSQIVNDFQKGDIAEGYSVSREKKESFPLTVTSAQKNPTAFYLCASSTGEFTDTQYFGPGTRLTVL.

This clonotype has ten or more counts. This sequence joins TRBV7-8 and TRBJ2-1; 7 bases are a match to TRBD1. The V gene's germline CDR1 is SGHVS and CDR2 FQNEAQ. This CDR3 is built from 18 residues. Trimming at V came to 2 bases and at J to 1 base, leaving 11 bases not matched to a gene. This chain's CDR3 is CASSLRGTASRSYNEQFF. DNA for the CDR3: TGTGCCAGCAGCTTAAGGGGGACAGCCTCTCGGTCCTACAATGAGCAGTTCTTC.

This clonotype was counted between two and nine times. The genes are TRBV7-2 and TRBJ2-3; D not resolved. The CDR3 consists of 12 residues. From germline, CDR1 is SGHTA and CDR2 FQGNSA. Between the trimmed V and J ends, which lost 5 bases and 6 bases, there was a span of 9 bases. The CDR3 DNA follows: TGTGCCAGCAGCACCCTCCTGGATACGCAGTATTTT. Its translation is CASSTLLDTQYF. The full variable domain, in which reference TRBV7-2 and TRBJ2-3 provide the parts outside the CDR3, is GAGVSQSPSNKVTEKGKDVELRCDPISGHTALYWYRQSLGQGLEFLIYFQGNSAPDKSGLPSDRFSAERTGGSVSTLTIQRTQQEDSAVYLCASSTLLDTQYFGPGTRLTVL.

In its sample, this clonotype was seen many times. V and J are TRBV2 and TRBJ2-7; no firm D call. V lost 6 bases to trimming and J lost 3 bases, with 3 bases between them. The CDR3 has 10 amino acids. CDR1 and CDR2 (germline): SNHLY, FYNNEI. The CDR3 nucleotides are TGTGCCAGCAGCCTCTACGAGCAGTACTTC. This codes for CASSLYEQYF.

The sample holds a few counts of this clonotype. The chain's CDR3 is CASSPGTDKETQYF. In nucleotides, the CDR3 is TGTGCCAGCAGCCCCGGGACAGATAAAGAGACCCAGTACTTC. This sequence joins TRBV12-3 or TRBV12-4 and TRBJ2-5; 7 bases match TRBD1. V lost 6 bases to trimming and J lost 3 bases; unmatched junction nucleotides: 7. This CDR3 is built from 14 residues.

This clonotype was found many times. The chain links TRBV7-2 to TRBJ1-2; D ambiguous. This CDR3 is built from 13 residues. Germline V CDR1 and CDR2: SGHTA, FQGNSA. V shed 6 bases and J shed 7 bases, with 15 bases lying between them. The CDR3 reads CASRSAWEGGYTF. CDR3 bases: TGTGCCAGCAGAAGCGCGTGGGAGGGTGGCTACACCTTC.

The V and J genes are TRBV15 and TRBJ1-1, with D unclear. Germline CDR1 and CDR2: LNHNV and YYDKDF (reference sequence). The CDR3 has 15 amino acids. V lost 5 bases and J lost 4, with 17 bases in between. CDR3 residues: CATSPTSHVSTEAFF. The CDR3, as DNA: TGTGCCACCAGCCCTACCTCCCATGTTAGCACTGAAGCTTTCTTT. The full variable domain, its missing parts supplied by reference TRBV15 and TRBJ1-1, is DAMVIQNPRYQVTQFGKPVTLSCSQTLNHNVMYWYQQKSSQAPKLLFHYYDKDFNNEADTPDNFQSRRPNTSFCFLDIRSPGLGDTAMYLCATSPTSHVSTEAFFGQGTRLTVV.

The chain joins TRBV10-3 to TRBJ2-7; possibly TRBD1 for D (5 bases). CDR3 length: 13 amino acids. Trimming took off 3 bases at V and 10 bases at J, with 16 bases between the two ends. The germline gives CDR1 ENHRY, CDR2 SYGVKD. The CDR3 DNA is TGTGCCATCAGTGACGGCCCGTGGGGCGAACAGTACTTC. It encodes CAISDGPWGEQYF.

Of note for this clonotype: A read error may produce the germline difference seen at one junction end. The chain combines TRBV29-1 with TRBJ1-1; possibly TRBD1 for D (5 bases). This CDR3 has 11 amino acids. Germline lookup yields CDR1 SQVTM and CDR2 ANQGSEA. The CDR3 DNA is TGTAGCGAGCCCCGGGACGGGGAAACTTTCTTT. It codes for CSEPRDGETFF. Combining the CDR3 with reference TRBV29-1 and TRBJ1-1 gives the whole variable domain SAVISQKPSRDICQRGTSLTIQCQVDSQVTMMFWYRQQPGQSLTLIATANQGSEATYESGFVIDKFPISRPNLTFSTLTVSNMSPEDSSIYLCSEPRDGETFFGQGTRLTVV.

The CDR3 is CASSHTSGGPPLEQYF. The CDR3 DNA reads as TGTGCCAGCAGCCACACTAGCGGGGGGCCCCCCTTGGAGCAGTACTTC. The J gene is TRBJ2-7, the V gene TRBV7-8, with 12 bases aligning to TRBD2. CDR1 and CDR2 from the germline V gene are SGHVS and FQNEAQ. The CDR3 has 16 residues. The V segment lost 5 bases and the J segment 7 bases; nucleotides outside the gene matches: 12.

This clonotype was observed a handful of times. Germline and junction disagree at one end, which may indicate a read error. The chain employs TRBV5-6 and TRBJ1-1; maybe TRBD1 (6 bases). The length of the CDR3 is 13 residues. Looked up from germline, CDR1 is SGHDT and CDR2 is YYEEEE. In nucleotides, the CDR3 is TGTGCCAGCAACTTGCGCAGGGGCACTGAAGCTTTCTTT. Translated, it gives CASNLRRGTEAFF.

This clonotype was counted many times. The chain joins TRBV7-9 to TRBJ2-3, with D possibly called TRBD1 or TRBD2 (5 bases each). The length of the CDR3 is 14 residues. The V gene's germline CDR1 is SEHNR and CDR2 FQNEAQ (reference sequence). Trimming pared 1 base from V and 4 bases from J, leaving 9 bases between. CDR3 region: CASSLVGRSDTQYF. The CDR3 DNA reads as TGTGCCAGCAGCTTAGTGGGACGGTCAGATACGCAGTATTTT.